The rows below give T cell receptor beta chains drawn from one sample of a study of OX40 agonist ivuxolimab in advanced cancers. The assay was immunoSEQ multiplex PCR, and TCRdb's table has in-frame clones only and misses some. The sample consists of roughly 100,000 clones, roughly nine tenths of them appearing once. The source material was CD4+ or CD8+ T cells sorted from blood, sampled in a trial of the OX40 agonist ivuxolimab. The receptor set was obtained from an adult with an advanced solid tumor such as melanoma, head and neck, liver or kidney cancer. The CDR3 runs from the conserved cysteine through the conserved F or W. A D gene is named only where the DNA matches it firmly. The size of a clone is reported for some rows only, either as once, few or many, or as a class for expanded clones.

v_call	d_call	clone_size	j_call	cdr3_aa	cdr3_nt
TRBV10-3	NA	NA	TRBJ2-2	CAISDRGVTGELFF	TGTGCCATCAGTGACCGGGGAGTCACCGGGGAGCTGTTTTTT
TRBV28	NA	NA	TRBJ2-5	CASSLGREETQYF	TGTGCCAGCAGTTTAGGGCGGGAAGAGACCCAGTACTTC
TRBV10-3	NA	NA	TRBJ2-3	CAISESWDGADTQYF	TGTGCCATCAGTGAGTCATGGGATGGGGCAGATACGCAGTATTTT
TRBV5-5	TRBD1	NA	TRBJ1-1	CASQPGQALNTEAFF	TGTGCCAGCCAACCCGGACAGGCCCTGAACACTGAAGCTTTCTTT
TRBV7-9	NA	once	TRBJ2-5	CASSLGTVETQYF	TGTGCCAGCAGCTTAGGGACAGTTGAGACCCAGTACTTC
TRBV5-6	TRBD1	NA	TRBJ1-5	CASSLGQGTLRNQPQHF	TGTGCCAGCAGCTTGGGACAGGGGACCCTTCGCAATCAGCCCCAGCATTTT
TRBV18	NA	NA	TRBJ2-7	CASSPVSGTGSYEQYF	TGTGCCAGCTCACCAGTTTCAGGGACGGGCTCCTACGAGCAGTACTTC
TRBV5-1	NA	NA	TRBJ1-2	CASSFVQAGGYTF	TGCGCCAGCAGCTTTGTACAGGCGGGTGGCTACACCTTC
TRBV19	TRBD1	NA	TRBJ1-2	CASSTNRGGISGYTF	TGTGCCAGTAGCACCAACAGGGGAGGGATATCGGGCTACACCTTC
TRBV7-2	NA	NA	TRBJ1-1	CASSLGRTEAFF	TGTGCCAGCAGCTTGGGGAGGACTGAAGCTTTCTTT
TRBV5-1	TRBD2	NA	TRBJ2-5	CASSSGLAGGQETQYF	TGCGCCAGCAGCTCGGGACTAGCGGGGGGGCAAGAGACCCAGTACTTC
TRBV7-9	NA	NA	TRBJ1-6	CASSLGLRTINSPLHF	TGTGCCAGCAGCTTAGGCCTCAGGACAATCAATTCACCCCTCCACTTT
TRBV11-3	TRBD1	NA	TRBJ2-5	CASSLRSGGTETQYF	TGTGCCAGCAGCTTAAGGTCAGGGGGTACAGAGACCCAGTACTTC
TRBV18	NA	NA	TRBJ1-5	CASSPPTTSYSNQPQHF	TGTGCCAGCTCACCACCCACGACTTCCTATAGCAATCAGCCCCAGCATTTT
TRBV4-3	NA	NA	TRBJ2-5	CASSLLGQFQETQYF	TGCGCCAGCAGCCTTTTAGGACAGTTCCAAGAGACCCAGTACTTC
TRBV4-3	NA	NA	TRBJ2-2	CASSQVLSEGARGELFF	TGCGCCAGCAGCCAAGTCCTTTCGGAGGGGGCTCGCGGGGAGCTGTTTTTT
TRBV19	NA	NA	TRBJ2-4	CASTQGRYIQYF	TGTGCCAGTACCCAAGGGAGGTACATTCAGTACTTC
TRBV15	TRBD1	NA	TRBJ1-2	CATSRDYPLGQGAGYGYTF	TGTGCCACCAGCAGAGACTATCCCTTAGGACAGGGGGCGGGCTATGGCTACACCTTC
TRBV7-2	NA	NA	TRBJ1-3	CASSLRTTGNTIYF	TGTGCCAGCAGCTTACGGACCACTGGAAACACCATATATTTT
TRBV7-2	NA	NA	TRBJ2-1	CASSLAGDSYNEQFF	TGTGCCAGCAGCTTAGCGGGGGACTCCTACAATGAGCAGTTCTTC
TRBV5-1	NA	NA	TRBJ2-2	CASSFNPGKSSTGELFF	TGCGCCAGCAGCTTCAATCCAGGGAAAAGTAGTACCGGGGAGCTGTTTTTT
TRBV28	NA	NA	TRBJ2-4	CASSPPNLGKNIQYF	TGTGCCAGCAGTCCCCCAAACTTAGGCAAAAACATTCAGTACTTC
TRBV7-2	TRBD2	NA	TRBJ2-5	CASSLGSRGVKETQYF	TGTGCCAGCAGCTTAGGTAGTCGGGGGGTGAAAGAGACCCAGTACTTC
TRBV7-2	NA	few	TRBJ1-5	CASSLPGDQPQHF	TGTGCCAGCAGCCTCCCCGGGGATCAGCCCCAGCATTTT
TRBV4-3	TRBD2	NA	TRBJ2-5	CASSQDLGGETQYF	TGCGCCAGCAGCCAAGATCTGGGGGGGGAGACCCAGTACTTC
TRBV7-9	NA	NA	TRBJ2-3	CASSLAGGADTQYF	TGTGCCAGCAGCTTAGCGGGGGGTGCAGATACGCAGTATTTT
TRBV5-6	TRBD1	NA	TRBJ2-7	CASSLRTGPLLNDYEQYF	TGTGCCAGCAGCTTGAGGACAGGGCCCCTCCTAAATGACTACGAGCAGTACTTC
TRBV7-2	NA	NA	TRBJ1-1	CASRSRWNTEAFF	TGTGCCAGCAGAAGTAGGTGGAACACTGAAGCTTTCTTT
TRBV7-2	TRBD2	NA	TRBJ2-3	CASSLVSGGVSDTQYF	TGTGCCAGCAGCTTAGTTTCCGGGGGGGTATCAGATACGCAGTATTTT
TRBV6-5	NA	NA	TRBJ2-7	CASSPQGSSYEQYF	TGTGCCAGCAGTCCACAGGGTTCCTCCTACGAGCAGTACTTC
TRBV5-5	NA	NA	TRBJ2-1	CASSLGGSPYNEQFF	TGTGCCAGCAGCTTGGGGGGTTCACCCTACAATGAGCAGTTCTTC
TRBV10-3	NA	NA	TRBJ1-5	CAISTQGSGNQPQHF	TGTGCCATCAGTACACAGGGAAGTGGCAATCAGCCCCAGCATTTT
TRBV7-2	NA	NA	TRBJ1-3	CASSLGGTAGNTIYF	TGTGCCAGCAGCTTAGGGGGGACGGCTGGAAACACCATATATTTT
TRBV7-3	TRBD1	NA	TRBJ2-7	CASSLTGTGSYEQYF	TGTGCCAGCAGCTTAACGGGGACAGGATCCTACGAGCAGTACTTC
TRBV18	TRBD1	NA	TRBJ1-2	CASSATGVGYTF	TGTGCCAGCTCCGCGACAGGGGTTGGCTACACCTTC
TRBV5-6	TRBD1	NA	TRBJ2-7	CASSLARDRVVYEQYF	TGTGCCAGCAGCTTGGCCCGAGACAGGGTTGTCTACGAGCAGTACTTC
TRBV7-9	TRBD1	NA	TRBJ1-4	CASSSGQGRDEKLFF	TGTGCCAGCAGCTCTGGACAGGGGAGGGATGAAAAACTGTTTTTT
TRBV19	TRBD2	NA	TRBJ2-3	CASGTSGREDTQYF	TGTGCCAGTGGGACTAGCGGTCGTGAAGATACGCAGTATTTT
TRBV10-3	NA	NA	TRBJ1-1	CAISDLLRGTRNTEAFF	TGTGCCATCAGTGACCTACTGAGGGGAACCCGGAACACTGAAGCTTTCTTT
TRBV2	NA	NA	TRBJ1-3	CASTAAGPGNTIYF	TGTGCCAGCACCGCTGCGGGACCTGGAAACACCATATATTTT
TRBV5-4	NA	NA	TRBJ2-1	CASSWGGGSYNEQFF	TGTGCCAGCAGTTGGGGGGGCGGCTCCTACAATGAGCAGTTCTTC
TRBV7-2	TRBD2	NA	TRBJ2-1	CASSRTSGVGEQFF	TGTGCCAGCAGCCGGACTAGCGGGGTGGGTGAGCAGTTCTTC
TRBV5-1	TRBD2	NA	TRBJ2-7	CASRPGTSGAYEQYF	TGCGCCAGCAGACCGGGGACTAGCGGCGCCTACGAGCAGTACTTC
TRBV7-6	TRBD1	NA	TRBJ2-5	CASSGGQGETQYF	TGTGCCAGCAGCGGGGGACAGGGAGAGACCCAGTACTTC
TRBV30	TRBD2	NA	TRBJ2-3	CAWKGERGRRDTQYF	TGTGCCTGGAAAGGGGAGCGGGGGAGGAGGGATACGCAGTATTTT
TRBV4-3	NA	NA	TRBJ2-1	CASSLSHSNSYNEQFF	TGCGCCAGCAGCCTGAGTCACTCGAATTCCTACAATGAGCAGTTCTTC
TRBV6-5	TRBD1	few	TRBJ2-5	CASRNRGRETQYF	TGTGCCAGCAGGAACAGGGGCCGAGAGACCCAGTACTTC
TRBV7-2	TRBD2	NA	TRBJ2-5	CASSLTGTSSQYF	TGTGCCAGCAGCTTAACCGGGACTAGCTCCCAGTACTTC